These 32 T cell receptor beta chains were sequenced from one sample in a study of CD4 and CD8 cells across lung adenocarcinoma regions. One entry per CDR3 protein results from TCRdb running MiXCR on the PCR reads. The sample yields 5,000 to 6,500 distinct CDR3 sequences, roughly 50% seen once. The sample was CD8+ T cells from the margin of a lung tumor. The receptors shown here come from a male donor with lung adenocarcinoma. The CD4 and CD8 labels of this study may be unreliable.

The chain joins TRBV6-1 to TRBJ2-2, with 9 bases fitting TRBD2. This CDR3 has 15 amino acids. Germline V gene data show CDR1 as MNHNS and CDR2 as SASEGT. The V and J ends lost 1 base and 4 bases, in that order; junction bases with no gene match: 1. The CDR3 bases are TGTGCCAGCAGTGAAGAAGCGGGGGGCACCGGGGAGCTGTTTTTT. Residues: CASSEEAGGTGELFF.

The V gene is TRBV6-1, the J gene TRBJ1-5; D is undetermined. This CDR3 contains 13 residues. Germline V gene lookup returns CDR1 MNHNS and CDR2 SASEGT. V shed 8 bases and J shed 4 bases, with 12 bases lying between them. The CDR3 reads CASQERANQPQHF. The CDR3 DNA sequence: TGTGCCAGCCAGGAAAGGGCAAATCAGCCCCAGCATTTT.

The rearrangement links TRBV27 to TRBJ2-2; D is perhaps TRBD1 or TRBD2 (7 bases each). The DNA end favors TRBJ2-3, so the J call may be wrong. CDR1 MNHEY and CDR2 SMNVEV come from the germline V gene (reference sequence). The CDR3 is made up of 17 amino acids. The CDR3 nucleotides read TGTGCCAGCAGCCGGGGGGTCCAGGGGGTGAGCACCGGGACGCAGTATTTT. Translating gives CASSRGVQGVSTGTQYF.

At least ten counts were recorded for this clonotype. This chain links TRBV6-1 with TRBJ2-1; TRBD1 matches 11 bases. V lost 6 bases and J lost 5; bases outside the gene matches: 6. The CDR3 extends over 15 amino acids. Per germline, CDR1 MNHNS and CDR2 SASEGT. The CDR3 DNA reads as TGTGCCAGCAGCCTGGACAGGGGGCTCAACAATGAGCAGTTCTTC. Residues: CASSLDRGLNNEQFF.

This clonotype was seen many times. The chain carries TRBV27 and TRBJ2-7; D remains unclear. Per germline, CDR1 MNHEY and CDR2 SMNVEV (reference sequence). V was clipped by 4 bases and J by 0 bases, with 16 bases between them. The CDR3 consists of 16 residues. In nucleotides, the CDR3 is TGTGCCAGCAGTTCGGCCCTTACAAGGAGCTCCTACGAGCAGTACTTC. Protein sequence: CASSSALTRSSYEQYF.

A few counts support this clonotype. The chain joins TRBV27 to TRBJ2-5, with TRBD2 matching over 15 bases. The J call may be incorrect, as the DNA end agrees better with TRBJ2-1. The CDR3 is 17 amino acids. The germline V gene has CDR1 MNHEY and CDR2 SMNVEV (reference sequence). CDR3 in amino acids: CASRATGLAGGPDEQFF. Written as DNA, the CDR3 is TGTGCCAGCAGGGCGACCGGACTAGCGGGGGGGCCCGATGAGCAGTTCTTC.

Only a few counts were recorded for this clonotype. J is TRBJ2-1 and V is TRBV6-1; 7 bases are shared with TRBD2. Trimming at V came to 7 bases and at J to 4 bases, leaving 7 bases not matched to a gene. The CDR3 contains 14 residues. CDR1 is MNHNS, CDR2 SASEGT, per germline. CDR3 in DNA: TGTGCCAGCACGCCTAGCGGCACTTACAATGAGCAGTTCTTC. It translates to CASTPSGTYNEQFF.

Points on this clonotype: The DNA is omitted, as the CDR3 cannot be located on it reliably, and the CDR3 follows TCRdb's listing. The chain has TRBV11-3 and TRBJ2-3; the D call of TRBD1 is as the table states it, not checked on the DNA. Germline assignment: CDR1 SGHNT and CDR2 YENEEA. The CDR3 region is 16 residues in length, termini included. Here the CDR3 reads CASSLPGTGRQIRSIF.

Comments on this clonotype: An end of the junction differs from the germline gene, which may be a read error. This rearrangement joins TRBV6-5 to TRBJ2-5; D assignment may be TRBD1 or TRBD2 (5 bases each). The CDR3 is 14 residues long. In germline, CDR1 is MNHEY, CDR2 SVGAGI. The CDR3 reads CASSLGRGEETQYF. DNA for the CDR3: TGTGCCAGCAGTTTGGGACGGGGCGAAGAGACGCAGTATTTC.

In this sample, this clonotype turned up once. Because the CDR3's place on the DNA is in doubt, the DNA is left out and the CDR3 is given as listed by TCRdb. The CDR3 is CASSGWGLGAKDMQYF. The chain is built from TRBV6-1 and TRBJ2-4; TRBD1 reflects the table's D call only, with no check against the DNA. Including both end residues, the CDR3 is 16 amino acids long. Germline V gene sequence: CDR1 MNHNS, CDR2 SASEGT.

The J gene is TRBJ2-3, the V gene TRBV4-1; D might be TRBD1 (5 bases). The J call is doubtful: the DNA matches TRBJ2-7 better. Germline loops: CDR1 MGHRA, CDR2 YSYEKL. This CDR3 is built from 16 residues. CDR3 sequence reads: CASSQDFQGPGYEQYF. The CDR3 coding sequence is TGCGCCAGCAGCCAAGATTTTCAGGGTCCAGGCTACGAGCAGTACTTC.

The chain carries TRBV10-2 and TRBJ1-1; 8 bases map to TRBD1. Germline loops: CDR1 WSHSY, CDR2 SAAADI. J gave up 6 bases and V 6 bases, and 9 bases lay outside the gene matches. The CDR3 is 14 residues long. CDR3 DNA: TGCGCCAGCAGGCCGGGACAGGCGTCCCCTGAAGCTTTCTTT. Protein sequence: CASRPGQASPEAFF.

This clonotype was detected many times. The chain joins TRBV6-1 to TRBJ2-5, with D unclear. This CDR3 comprises 11 residues. Germline V gene lookup returns CDR1 MNHNS and CDR2 SASEGT. Trimming removed 7 bases from V and 2 bases from J, with 5 bases in between. The DNA of the CDR3 is TGTGCCAGCATGGGACAAGAGACCCAGTACTTC. The encoded protein is CASMGQETQYF.

This CDR3 reads CASTPLEGEQFF. CDR3 DNA: TGTGCCAGCACCCCCCTGGAAGGTGAGCAGTTCTTC. The rearrangement links TRBV14 to TRBJ2-1; D gene ambiguous. V shed 7 bases and J shed 9 bases, with 13 bases lying between them. Germline values: CDR1 SGHDN, CDR2 FVKESK. This CDR3 has 12 residues.

CDR3 nucleotides: TGCAGTGCTATTCGAGGAGGGGGGGCCGCAGAGACCCAGTACTTC. Protein: CSAIRGGGAAETQYF. The chain has TRBV20-1 and TRBJ2-5; D perhaps matches TRBD2 (7 bases). The CDR3 is 15 amino acids. Germline V gives CDR1 DFQATT, CDR2 SNEGSKA (reference sequence). Deletions cut 4 bases from V and 4 bases from J, with 19 bases between.

V gene TRBV6-2 or TRBV6-3 combines with J gene TRBJ2-5; D possibly uses TRBD1 or TRBD2 (6 bases each). The CDR3 contains 14 residues. Germline CDR1 and CDR2: MNHEY and SVGEGT. Here the CDR3 reads CAGLGGGDQETQYF. The DNA for the CDR3 is TGTGCGGGGCTCGGGGGCGGTGACCAAGAGACCCAGTACTTC.

The V and J genes are TRBV6-1 and TRBJ2-2, with TRBD1 matching 7 bases. The better agreement between TRBJ2-3 and the DNA end casts doubt on the J call. Germline V gene data show CDR1 as MNHNS and CDR2 as SASEGT. The CDR3 covers 15 residues. CDR3 coding DNA: TGTGCCAGCAGACGAGGGGGTGGTGGCACAGGGGCGCAGTATTTT. This gives the protein CASRRGGGGTGAQYF.

This clonotype was seen repeatedly, ten times or more. It may be a read error: a sequence one base away is much more abundant. The chain employs TRBV10-2 and TRBJ2-5; no reliable D call. CDR1 WSHSY and CDR2 SAAADI come from the germline V gene. V was pared by 8 bases and J by 11 bases, with 18 bases between. The CDR3 extends over 12 amino acids. Here the CDR3 reads CASGDPRNEQYF. The CDR3 nucleotides read TGCGCCAGCGGAGACCCGCGGAATGAGCAGTACTTC.

The chain uses TRBV27 and TRBJ2-5; the match to TRBD1 covers 12 bases. Looked up from germline, CDR1 is MNHEY and CDR2 is SMNVEV (reference sequence). J lost 4 bases, V lost 5 bases, and 11 bases had no gene match. The length of the CDR3 is 17 residues. CDR3: CASSVGSGTGGTETQYF. CDR3 sequence (DNA): TGTGCCAGCAGTGTGGGTTCCGGGACAGGGGGCACAGAGACCCAGTACTTC.

The V gene is TRBV10-3, the J gene TRBJ2-7; D call uncertain. Trimming pared 10 bases from V and 2 bases from J, leaving 18 bases between. Per the germline V gene, CDR1 is ENHRY and CDR2 is SYGVKD. The CDR3 loop spans 14 amino acids. In DNA form, the CDR3 reads TGTGCCACCGCACCTATGAGCGTAGCCTACGAGCAGTACTTC. Protein: CATAPMSVAYEQYF.

Remarks on this clonotype: A read error may produce the germline difference seen at one junction end. The chain has TRBV7-7 and TRBJ1-1; no clear D. This CDR3 has 13 residues. CDR1 SSHAT and CDR2 FNYEAQ come from the germline V gene (reference sequence). The CDR3 reads CASSLVHGTEAFF. CDR3 nucleotides: TGTGCTAGCAGCTTAGTACACGGCACTGAAGCTTTCTTT. The variable domain in full, with the rest retrieved from reference TRBV7-7 and TRBJ1-1, is GAGVSQSPRYKVTKRGQDVTLRCDPISSHATLYWYQQALGQGPEFLTYFNYEAQPDKSGLPSDRFSAERPEGSISTLTIQRTEQRDSAMYRCASSLVHGTEAFFGQGTRLTVV.

The chain links TRBV7-6 to TRBJ2-5; TRBD2 matches at 7 bases. Trimming at V came to 1 base and at J to 2 bases, leaving 4 bases not matched to a gene. This CDR3 comprises 15 residues. Per the germline V gene, CDR1 is SGHVS and CDR2 is FNYEAQ. This CDR3 reads CASSLVGGEQETQYF. The CDR3 DNA reads as TGTGCCAGCAGCTTAGTGGGGGGGGAGCAAGAGACCCAGTACTTC.

The rearrangement joins TRBV19 to TRBJ2-1; 7 positions agree with TRBD2. In germline, CDR1 is LNHDA, CDR2 SQIVND (reference sequence). This CDR3 has 11 residues. V gave up 9 bases and J gave up 10 bases; unmatched junction bases: 6. The CDR3 loop is CASAGGGEQFF. The CDR3 DNA sequence: TGTGCCAGCGCCGGGGGAGGGGAGCAGTTCTTC. Full variable domain (rest looked up from reference TRBV19 and TRBJ2-1): DGGITQSPKYLFRKEGQNVTLSCEQNLNHDAMYWYRQDPGQGLRLIYYSQIVNDFQKGDIAEGYSVSREKKESFPLTVTSAQKNPTAFYLCASAGGGEQFFGPGTRLTVL.

This clonotype occurred many times. The chain joins TRBV6-5 to TRBJ2-4; perhaps TRBD2 as D (6 bases). The ends were cut back, 2 bases at V and 9 bases at J, with 11 bases in the middle. The V gene's germline CDR1 is MNHEY and CDR2 SVGAGI. The CDR3 has 13 amino acids. Written as DNA, the CDR3 is TGTGCCAGCAGTTACGCGGGGTTTGGCATTCAGTACTTC. The encoded protein is CASSYAGFGIQYF.

As regards this clonotype: An end of the junction differs from the germline gene, which may be a read error. The genes are TRBV27 and TRBJ2-6, with TRBD1 as a possible D gene (5 bases). Germline CDR1 is MNHEY and CDR2 is SMNVEV (reference sequence). This CDR3 has 15 amino acids. The CDR3 nucleotides read TGTGCCAGCAGTTCAAGGGGCTCGTGCTCCTACGAGCAGAACTTC. This sequence encodes CASSSRGSCSYEQNF.

This chain connects TRBV6-1 to TRBJ2-2; perhaps TRBD2 as D (5 bases). Gene TRBJ2-3 matches the end of the DNA better, so the J call may be wrong. The CDR3 extends over 12 amino acids. Germline CDR1 is MNHNS and CDR2 is SASEGT. As DNA, the CDR3 is TGTGCCAGGGCCGCGACCACCGGGGAGCAGTATTTT. It encodes CARAATTGEQYF.

By share of the sample, this clonotype is medium-sized. V usage is TRBV10-2 and J usage is TRBJ2-1; D is unresolved. The CDR3 loop spans 13 amino acids. V gave up 8 bases and J gave up 6 bases, with 14 bases separating them. The germline V gene has CDR1 WSHSY and CDR2 SAAADI. As DNA, the CDR3 is TGCGCCAGCTCTCCGCAAATACGCAATGAGCAGTTCTTC. Its translation: CASSPQIRNEQFF.

To note about this clonotype: A much bigger clone sits one base away, suggesting this may be a read error. This chain connects TRBV27 to TRBJ2-3; possible D gene TRBD2, 5 bases. The germline V gene encodes CDR1 MNHEY and CDR2 SMNVEV (reference sequence). This CDR3 is built from 12 residues. CDR3 bases: TGTGCCGGCAGTCTGGACGGGAATACGCAGTATTTT. The encoded protein is CAGSLDGNTQYF.

The chain uses TRBV12-3 or TRBV12-4 and TRBJ2-5, with unresolved D. The germline V and J ends were trimmed by 3 bases and 5 bases, with 10 bases remaining between them. This CDR3 has 13 residues. CDR3: CASSLNYRETQYF. CDR3 nucleotides: TGTGCCAGCAGTTTGAACTATCGGGAGACCCAGTACTTC.

The rearrangement links TRBV6-1 to TRBJ2-3; D may be TRBD1 or TRBD2 (5 bases each). The CDR3 sequence is 16 residues long. The germline V gene has CDR1 MNHNS and CDR2 SASEGT. The germline V and J ends were trimmed by 8 bases and 12 bases, with 30 bases remaining between them. CDR3 DNA sequence: TGTGCCAGCGGGGGAGCCGGAGGCCGTGTCCAAGAGACCCAGTATTTT. It yields the protein CASGGAGGRVQETQYF.

Points on this clonotype: This CDR3 fails to terminate in the conserved phenylalanine or tryptophan, so it likely reflects a read error. It is unclear where the CDR3 begins or ends on the DNA, so no DNA is shown, and the CDR3 is as TCRdb lists it. The gene calls are TRBV24-1 and TRBJ2-3; the DNA was not compared with TRBD1, the D call given in the table. Germline V gene sequence: CDR1 KGHDR, CDR2 SFDVKD. From its first to its last residue, the CDR3 has 17 amino acids. The CDR3 spells CASSRFSALEIPPLPPG.

This clonotype has a count of ten or more. The chain is built from TRBV7-6 and TRBJ2-1; TRBD2 matches at 14 bases. The J call is doubtful: the DNA matches TRBJ2-5 better. The CDR3 consists of 15 residues. Germline V CDR1 and CDR2: SGHVS, FNYEAQ. For the CDR3, the DNA is TGTGCCAGCAGCACCGGGACTAGCGGGAGCGAGACCCAGTACTTC. Translating gives CASSTGTSGSETQYF.